This TCR beta chain comes out of a study of identical twins' blood T cells. TCRdb re-called the 5' RACE reads with MiXCR, one entry per CDR3 protein. The sample has 300,000 to 450,000 distinct CDR3 sequences; over 25% are singletons. This CDR3 region has 13 residues. V lost 2 bases and J 5 bases, leaving 10 bases between the germline ends. CDR1 and CDR2 from the germline V gene are MNHEY and SVGAGI. The TCR was taken from a woman aged 18 to 55 in good health. The rearrangement uses TRBV6-5 and TRBJ2-7; D unclear. Material for sequencing was PBMCs. DNA for the CDR3: TGTGCCAGCAGTTACCGAGGCGACGACGAGCAGTACTTC. It yields the protein CASSYRGDDEQYF.